This TCR beta chain was found in a study of OX40 agonist ivuxolimab in advanced cancers. Study-wide results and caveats: The study found that CD8+ T cells averaged more expanded clones than CD4+.

Clones were sequenced by immunoSEQ multiplex PCR, and TCRdb holds only the in-frame ones, with some missing. The sample includes about 35,000 clones, roughly 85% of them seen just once. With respect to this clone: Antigen specificity is unknown.

This CDR3 comprises 15 residues. Per germline, CDR1 SGHTA and CDR2 FQGNSA. V was clipped by 5 bases and J by 1 base; unmatched bases: 4. This sequence joins TRBV7-2 and TRBJ1-1, with TRBD1 identical over 10 bases. Specimen: CD4+ or CD8+ T cells sorted from blood, collected in a trial of the OX40 agonist ivuxolimab. The sequence was collected from an adult with an advanced solid tumor such as melanoma, head and neck, liver or kidney cancer. The CDR3 region is CASSRQGAQNTEAFF. The CDR3 bases are TGTGCCAGCAGCCGACAGGGGGCGCAGAACACTGAAGCTTTCTTT. Full variable domain (rest looked up from reference TRBV7-2 and TRBJ1-1): GAGVSQSPSNKVTEKGKDVELRCDPISGHTALYWYRQSLGQGLEFLIYFQGNSAPDKSGLPSDRFSAERTGGSVSTLTIQRTQQEDSAVYLCASSRQGAQNTEAFFGQGTRLTVV.